This TCR beta chain emerged from a study of cytomegalovirus exposure and HLA in healthy donors. Trimming took 3 bases from V and 2 from J, leaving 11 bases between them. Germline V gene data show CDR1 as MNHEY and CDR2 as SVGAGI. There are 14 residues in the CDR3. The PCR contained 60 Vbeta and 13 Jbeta primers. Profiling relied on immunoSEQ multiplex PCR, and the TCRdb table lists in-frame clones only, not all of them. Seen here are 310,000 or so clones, 85% to 90% observed once, and the top ten hold about 2%. This sequence joins TRBV6-5 and TRBJ2-7, with D possibly being TRBD1 (6 bases). The source material was PBMCs. The TCR sequence derives from a woman between 18 and 29 years old in good health and CMV-seronegative. CDR3 amino acids: CASSYSTGTYEQYF. The CDR3 DNA reads TGTGCCAGCAGTTATTCGACAGGCACCTACGAGCAGTACTTC.